These T cell receptor beta chains were read from a single sample in a study of cytomegalovirus exposure and HLA in healthy donors. Repertoires were generated with immunoSEQ multiplex PCR, while TCRdb's copy carries only in-frame clones and drops some. This sample yields 75,000 to 100,000 clones, of which about four fifths are seen a single time; around 9.9% belongs to the top ten. The specimen was PBMCs. Every receptor here comes from a man aged 18 to 29 in good health and CMV-seropositive. Each CDR3 is given with its conserved first and last residue. Each record gives: clone size, J gene, V gene, D gene, CDR3 DNA, CDR3 protein. The D gene is left open where the match is weak. A row's size may be missing; if present it is once, few, many or a size class.

>.|TRBJ2-1|TRBV10-1|.
TGCGCCAGCAGTCCCACTCTCGGGGAGTATGAGCAGTTCTTC
CASSPTLGEYEQFF
>.|TRBJ1-2|TRBV27|TRBD1
TGTGCCAGCAGTGGCGGGACAGGGGGTTTGGATGGCTACACCTTC
CASSGGTGGLDGYTF
>once|TRBJ1-5|TRBV27|.
TGTGCCAGCAGTTTATCTAGGGGTGCTGCCCAGCCCCAGCATTTT
CASSLSRGAAQPQHF
>.|TRBJ2-3|TRBV10-3|TRBD1
TGTGCCATCAGTGAGCAGGGGGCGCAGGTGACAGATACGCAGTATTTT
CAISEQGAQVTDTQYF
>.|TRBJ2-3|TRBV7-8|.
TGTGCCAGCAGCTTAGGGCAGTACACAGATACGCAGTATTTT
CASSLGQYTDTQYF
>.|TRBJ1-3|TRBV19|.
TGTGCCAGTAGTTCTCGATCATGGAGCCAGGGGACCATATATTTT
CASSSRSWSQGTIYF
>.|TRBJ2-2|TRBV6-5|TRBD1
TGTGCCAGCAGCTGGACAGGGACGAACACCGGGGAGCTGTTTTTT
CASSWTGTNTGELFF
>.|TRBJ2-2|TRBV28|.
TGTGCCAGCAGTTGGAGGCAGTTGGGCGGGGAGCTGTTTTTT
CASSWRQLGGELFF
>.|TRBJ1-1|TRBV11-1|.
TGTGCCAGCAGCTTATCACCTACGGGGAACACTGAAGCTTTCTTT
CASSLSPTGNTEAFF
>few|TRBJ1-5|TRBV6-6|.
TGTGCCAGCAGTTACTTGGAGATCGGCAATCAGCCCCAGCATTTT
CASSYLEIGNQPQHF
>few|TRBJ1-1|TRBV30|.
TGTGCCTGGAGTCCCAGACAGACAATCTTGAACACTGAAGCTTTCTTT
CAWSPRQTILNTEAFF
>.|TRBJ2-2|TRBV6-5|.
TGTGCCAGCAGTTACGGCAGCACCGGGGAGCTGTTTTTT
CASSYGSTGELFF
>.|TRBJ1-2|TRBV5-1|TRBD1
TGCGCCAGCAGCTACGACAGGGCCTTTAACTATGGCTACACCTTC
CASSYDRAFNYGYTF
>few|TRBJ1-2|TRBV28|.
TGTGCCAGCACCCAGGGGACCTATGGCTACACCTTC
CASTQGTYGYTF
>.|TRBJ2-3|TRBV4-2|.
TGTGCCAGCAGCCAAGACCCCGGGGGGCTAGATACGCAGTATTTT
CASSQDPGGLDTQYF
>.|TRBJ2-5|TRBV7-3|.
TGTGCCAGCAGCCCCGGGAGCCAAGAGACCCAGTACTTC
CASSPGSQETQYF
>.|TRBJ2-5|TRBV27|.
TGTGCCAGCAGTTCACGGACAGCGATCCAAGAGACCCAGTACTTC
CASSSRTAIQETQYF
>.|TRBJ2-7|TRBV4-2|TRBD2
TGTGCCAGCAGCCAAGAGAGCGGGGGGGGCTCCTACGAGCAGTACTTC
CASSQESGGGSYEQYF
>few|TRBJ1-1|TRBV21-1|.
TGTGCCAGCAGCCCCCGGGACAGGGATACTGAAGCTTTCTTT
CASSPRDRDTEAFF
>.|TRBJ2-7|TRBV10-3|TRBD1
TGTGCCATCAGTGACTGGACAGGGGACTACGAGCAGTACTTC
CAISDWTGDYEQYF
>.|TRBJ1-5|TRBV28|.
TGTGCCAGCAGTTTTTCGGGTGGTTTCAGCAATCAGCCCCAGCATTTT
CASSFSGGFSNQPQHF
>once|TRBJ2-7|TRBV6-1|TRBD1
TGTGCCAGCAGTGAAGGGTGGGACAGGGGGCGACCCTACGAGCAGTACTTC
CASSEGWDRGRPYEQYF
>.|TRBJ1-1|TRBV2|.
TGTGCCAGCAAATGGGACACGCGAGCTTTCTTT
CASKWDTRAFF
>once|TRBJ1-1|TRBV7-3|TRBD1
TGTGCCAGCAGCTTCGGGACAGGGAGGAATCGGGCTGAAGCTTTCTTT
CASSFGTGRNRAEAFF
>.|TRBJ2-7|TRBV14|TRBD2
TGTGCCAGCAGCCAGTTGCTAGCGGGGATCTACGAGCAGTACTTC
CASSQLLAGIYEQYF
>.|TRBJ1-4|TRBV23-1|.
TGCGCCAGCATCCAAAGAGGGCGCCGTCGACAAGGGGAAAAACTGTTTTTT
CASIQRGRRRQGEKLFF
>once|TRBJ1-5|TRBV18|TRBD1
TGTGCCAGCTCACCAGTAGGGACAGGGAGAGGGGTTCAGCCCCAGCATTTT
CASSPVGTGRGVQPQHF
>few|TRBJ2-4|TRBV27|.
TGTGCCAGCATGAGGGCAGGTGAAGGCAAAAACATTCAGTACTTC
CASMRAGEGKNIQYF
>.|TRBJ1-5|TRBV6-6|.
TGTGCCAGCAGCCAAGACGGGAGCAATCAGCCCCAGCATTTT
CASSQDGSNQPQHF
>.|TRBJ2-5|TRBV7-6|TRBD2
TGTGCCAGCAGCAAAGGACTAGCGGGGGAGACCCAGTACTTC
CASSKGLAGETQYF
>.|TRBJ1-5|TRBV19|TRBD1
TGTGCCAGTAGCCAAGGGGGCGGCAGGCAGCCCCAGCATTTT
CASSQGGGRQPQHF
>.|TRBJ2-1|TRBV2|TRBD2
TGTGCCAGCATAGCGGGGCCTGGCGATGAGCAGTTCTTC
CASIAGPGDEQFF
>.|TRBJ1-3|TRBV30|.
TGTGCCTGGAGACCCGGGACATCTGGAAACACCATATATTTT
CAWRPGTSGNTIYF
>.|TRBJ2-2|TRBV7-8|TRBD1
TGTGCCAGCAGGGCCGGGACAGTTGTCACCGGGGAGCTGTTTTTT
CASRAGTVVTGELFF
>few|TRBJ2-7|TRBV7-9|.
TGTGCCAGCAGCTTACCCGCAGCCGACAGTACCTACGAGCAGTACTTC
CASSLPAADSTYEQYF
>.|TRBJ1-1|TRBV13|TRBD1
TGTGCCAGCAGCTTAGAGGGACAGGGGAAGAACACTGAAGCTTTCTTT
CASSLEGQGKNTEAFF
>.|TRBJ2-1|TRBV11-2|TRBD1
TGTGCCAGCAGCTTAGGGCAGGGGGAATACAATGAGCAGTTCTTC
CASSLGQGEYNEQFF
>.|TRBJ2-1|TRBV6-1|.
TGTGCCAGCAGTGAAGACAACAGCTCCTACAATGAGCAGTTCTTC
CASSEDNSSYNEQFF
>.|TRBJ2-2|TRBV5-1|.
TGCGCCAGCAGCTTGGGTAGCGGAATGAACACCGGGGAGCTGTTTTTT
CASSLGSGMNTGELFF
>.|TRBJ2-3|TRBV10-3|.
TGTGCCATCAGTGAGTCCGAAAAACGGGGCACAGATACGCAGTATTTT
CAISESEKRGTDTQYF
>.|TRBJ2-3|TRBV10-1|.
TGCGCCAGCAGCCCGCAAGGGGTAGATACGCAGTATTTT
CASSPQGVDTQYF
>few|TRBJ1-5|TRBV14|.
TGTGCCAGCAGCCCCAGGGGCAGCAATCAGCCCCAGCATTTT
CASSPRGSNQPQHF
>.|TRBJ1-4|TRBV5-1|.
TGCGCCAGCAGCTTAACGGACCCCGGGGGTGAAAAACTGTTTTTT
CASSLTDPGGEKLFF
>.|TRBJ2-4|TRBV7-3|TRBD2
TGTGCCAGCAGCAACGGGGGGGGTGAAAACATTCAGTACTTC
CASSNGGGENIQYF
>once|TRBJ1-5|TRBV6-7|TRBD1
TGTGCCAGCAGTTACTCAACAGGGGAATCGCCAACGAATCAGCCCCAGCATTTT
CASSYSTGESPTNQPQHF
>.|TRBJ2-3|TRBV5-4|.
TGTGCCAGCAGAATGGCACAGGGTGCGATTTCAGATACGCAGTATTTT
CASRMAQGAISDTQYF
>.|TRBJ1-1|TRBV28|.
TGTGCCAGCAGCTCCACTGCGGGGCGGGCTTTCTTT
CASSSTAGRAFF
>.|TRBJ1-1|TRBV28|.
TGTGCCAGCAGTTTGTCGCAGGGGAACACTGAAGCTTTCTTT
CASSLSQGNTEAFF
>.|TRBJ2-3|TRBV7-9|TRBD2
TGTGCCAGCAGCACCGGGACTAGCGGGGCAGATACGCAGTATTTT
CASSTGTSGADTQYF
>.|TRBJ2-7|TRBV7-6|TRBD1
TGTGCCAGCAGCTCTAGGCCGGGACAGGGGGCGTTAGAGCAGTACTTC
CASSSRPGQGALEQYF
>.|TRBJ2-3|TRBV28|TRBD2
TGTGCCAGCAGAGGCTCGACTAGCGGGGGGGCTGATGATACGCAGTATTTT
CASRGSTSGGADDTQYF
>.|TRBJ2-7|TRBV15|TRBD2
TGTGCCAGATCCAACGGGACTAGCTCCCACGTATTAACCGCCTACGAGCAGTACTTC
CARSNGTSSHVLTAYEQYF
>.|TRBJ2-2|TRBV10-2|.
TGCGCCAGCATCGGTAACACCGGGGAGCTGTTTTTT
CASIGNTGELFF
>.|TRBJ1-1|TRBV11-2|TRBD1
TGTGCCAGCAGCCCGAACAGGGGGTTGAACACTGAAGCTTTCTTT
CASSPNRGLNTEAFF
>.|TRBJ2-1|TRBV27|TRBD2
TGTGCCAGCAGCCTCAGACTAGCGGCGAATGAGCAGTTCTTC
CASSLRLAANEQFF
>.|TRBJ1-1|TRBV5-1|TRBD1
TGCGCCAGCAGCTTGGGAAACAGGGGGACGGAAGCTTTCTTT
CASSLGNRGTEAFF
>.|TRBJ1-5|TRBV6-1|.
TGTGCCAGCAGTGAAGCGGCTTTTCCAACGGTCGCCCGAGCGGGGGTGAGCAATCAGCCCCAGCATTTT
CASSEAAFPTVARAGVSNQPQHF
>.|TRBJ2-1|TRBV2|.
TGTGCCAGCAGTGACTGGAGCTCCTACAATGAGCAGTTCTTC
CASSDWSSYNEQFF
>.|TRBJ1-1|TRBV28|.
TGTGCCAGCAGTTCCTCCGGGAGCACTGAAGCTTTCTTT
CASSSSGSTEAFF
>.|TRBJ2-3|TRBV5-1|TRBD2
TGCGCCAGCAGCTTGGGGGGCAGCGGGGCTAGCACAGATACGCAGTATTTT
CASSLGGSGASTDTQYF